The following is a T cell receptor (beta chain) sequence with its context. Because the CDR3's place on the DNA is in doubt, the DNA is left out and the CDR3 is given as listed by TCRdb. This sample stems from a study of T cells in Graves' hyperthyroidism and ophthalmopathy. RNA transcripts provided the source from which TCR beta CDR3 regions were amplified. With the HTBI primer set, the TCR CDR3 went through a first round of RT-PCR. TCRdb reanalysed the multiplex PCR reads using MiXCR and keeps one entry per CDR3 protein. The sample lists 660,000 or so distinct CDR3 sequences, around 20% occurring once. Duration under 3 months, a NOSPECS grade of at least 4, and a Clinical Activity Score of at least 3 characterized the ophthalmopathy patients. Germline lookup yields CDR1 MDHEN and CDR2 SYDVKM. The CDR3 length is 17 residues, termini included.

The rearrangement joins TRBV28 to TRBJ1-5; the table gives TRBD1 as D, unverified against the DNA. The source material was blood. The receptor was isolated from a man aged 25-40 years with Graves' ophthalmopathy. The CDR3 region is CASSSGQGARSNQPQHF.